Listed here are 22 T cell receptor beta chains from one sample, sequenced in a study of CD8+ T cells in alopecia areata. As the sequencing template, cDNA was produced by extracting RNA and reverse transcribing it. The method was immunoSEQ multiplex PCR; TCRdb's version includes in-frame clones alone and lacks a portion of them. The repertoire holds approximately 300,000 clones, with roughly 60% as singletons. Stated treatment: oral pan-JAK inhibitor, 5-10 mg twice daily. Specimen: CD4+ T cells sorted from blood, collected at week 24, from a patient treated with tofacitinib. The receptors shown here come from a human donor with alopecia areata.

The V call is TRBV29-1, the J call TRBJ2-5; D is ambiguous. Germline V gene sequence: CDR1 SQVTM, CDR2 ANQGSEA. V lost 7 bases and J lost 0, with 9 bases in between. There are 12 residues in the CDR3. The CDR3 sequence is CSARWYQETQYF. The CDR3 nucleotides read TGCAGCGCCCGCTGGTACCAAGAGACCCAGTACTTC.

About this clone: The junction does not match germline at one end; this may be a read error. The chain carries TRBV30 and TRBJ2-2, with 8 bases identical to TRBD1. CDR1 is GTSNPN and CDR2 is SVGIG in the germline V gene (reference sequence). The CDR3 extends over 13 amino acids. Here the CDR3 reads CAWSEILDRGAIF. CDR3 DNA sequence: TGTGCCTGGAGTGAAATACTCGACAGGGGAGCCATTTTT.

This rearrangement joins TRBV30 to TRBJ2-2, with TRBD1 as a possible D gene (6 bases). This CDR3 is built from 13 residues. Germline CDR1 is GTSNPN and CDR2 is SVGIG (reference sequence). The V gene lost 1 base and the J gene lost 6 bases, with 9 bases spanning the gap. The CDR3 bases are TGTGCCTGGAGTGCCCACAGGGCCGGGGAGCTGTTTTTT. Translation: CAWSAHRAGELFF.

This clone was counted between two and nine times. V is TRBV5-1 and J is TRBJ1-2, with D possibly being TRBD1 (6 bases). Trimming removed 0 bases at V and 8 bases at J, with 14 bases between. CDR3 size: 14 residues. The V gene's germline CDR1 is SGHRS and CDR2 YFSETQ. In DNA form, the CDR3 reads TGCGCCAGCAGCTTGGATGGGGGCCCCCCGGGCTACACCTTC. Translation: CASSLDGGPPGYTF. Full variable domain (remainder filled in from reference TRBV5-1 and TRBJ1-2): KAGVTQTPRYLIKTRGQQVTLSCSPISGHRSVSWYQQTPGQGLQFLFEYFSETQRNKGNFPGRFSGRQFSNSRSEMNVSTLELGDSALYLCASSLDGGPPGYTFGSGTRLTVV.

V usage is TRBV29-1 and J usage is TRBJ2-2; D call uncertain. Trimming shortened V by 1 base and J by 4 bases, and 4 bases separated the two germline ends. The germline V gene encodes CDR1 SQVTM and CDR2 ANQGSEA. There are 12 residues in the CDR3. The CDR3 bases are TGCAGCGTTGAAGTCACCACCGGGGAGCTGTTTTTT. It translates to CSVEVTTGELFF.

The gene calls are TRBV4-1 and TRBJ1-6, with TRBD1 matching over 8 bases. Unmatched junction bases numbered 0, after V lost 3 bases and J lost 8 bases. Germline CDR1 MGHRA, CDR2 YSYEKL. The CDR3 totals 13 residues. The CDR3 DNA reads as TGCGCCAGCAGCCAGGACAGGGATTCACCCCTCCACTTT. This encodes CASSQDRDSPLHF.

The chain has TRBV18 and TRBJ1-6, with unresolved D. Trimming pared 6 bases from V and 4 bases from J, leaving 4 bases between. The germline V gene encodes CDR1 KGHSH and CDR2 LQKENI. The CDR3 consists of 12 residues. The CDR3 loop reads CASSSYNSPLHF. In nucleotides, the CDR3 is TGTGCCAGCTCCTCTTATAATTCACCCCTCCACTTT.

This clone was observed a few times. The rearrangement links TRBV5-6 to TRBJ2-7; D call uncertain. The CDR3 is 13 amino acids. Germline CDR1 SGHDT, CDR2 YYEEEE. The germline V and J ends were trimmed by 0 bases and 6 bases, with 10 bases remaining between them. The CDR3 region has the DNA TGTGCCAGCAGCTTGGATAGGACGGGCGAGCAGTACTTC. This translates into CASSLDRTGEQYF.

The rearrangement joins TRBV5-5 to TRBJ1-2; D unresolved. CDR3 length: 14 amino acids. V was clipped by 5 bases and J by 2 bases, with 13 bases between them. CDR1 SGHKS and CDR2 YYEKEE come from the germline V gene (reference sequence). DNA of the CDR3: TGTGCCAGCAGTGAACACCAGTCAAACTATGGCTACACCTTC. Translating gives CASSEHQSNYGYTF.

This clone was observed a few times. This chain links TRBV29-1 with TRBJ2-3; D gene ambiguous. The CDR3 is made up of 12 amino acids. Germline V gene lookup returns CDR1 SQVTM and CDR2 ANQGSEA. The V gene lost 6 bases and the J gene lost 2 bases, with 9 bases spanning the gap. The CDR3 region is CSVAPSTDTQYF. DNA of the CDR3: TGCAGCGTGGCCCCGTCCACAGATACGCAGTATTTT.

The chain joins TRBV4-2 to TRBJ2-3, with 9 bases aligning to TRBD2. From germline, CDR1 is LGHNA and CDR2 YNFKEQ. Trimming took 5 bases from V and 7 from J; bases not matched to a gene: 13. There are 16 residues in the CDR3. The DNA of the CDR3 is TGTGCCAGCAGCGAAACGTATAGGCGGGGGGGCAATACGCAGTATTTT. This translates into CASSETYRRGGNTQYF.

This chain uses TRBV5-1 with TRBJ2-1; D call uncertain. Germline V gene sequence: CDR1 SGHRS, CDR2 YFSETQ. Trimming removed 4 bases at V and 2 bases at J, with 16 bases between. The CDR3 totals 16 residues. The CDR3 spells CASSPPSRGAYNEQFF. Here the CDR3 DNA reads TGCGCCAGCAGCCCTCCGTCCCGTGGGGCCTACAATGAGCAGTTCTTC.

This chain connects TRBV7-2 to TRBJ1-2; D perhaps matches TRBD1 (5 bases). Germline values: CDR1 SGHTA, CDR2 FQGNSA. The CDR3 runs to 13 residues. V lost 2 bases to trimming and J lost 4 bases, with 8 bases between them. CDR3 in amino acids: CASSLRGPYGYTF. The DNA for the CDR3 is TGTGCCAGCAGCTTACGGGGACCCTATGGCTACACCTTC. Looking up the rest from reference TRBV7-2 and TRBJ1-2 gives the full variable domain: GAGVSQSPSNKVTEKGKDVELRCDPISGHTALYWYRQSLGQGLEFLIYFQGNSAPDKSGLPSDRFSAERTGGSVSTLTIQRTQQEDSAVYLCASSLRGPYGYTFGSGTRLTVV.

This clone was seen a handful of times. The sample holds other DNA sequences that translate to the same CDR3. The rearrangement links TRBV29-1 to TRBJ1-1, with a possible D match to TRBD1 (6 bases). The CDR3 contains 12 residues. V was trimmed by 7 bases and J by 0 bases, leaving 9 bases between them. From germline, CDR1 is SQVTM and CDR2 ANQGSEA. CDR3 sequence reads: CSAGQLNTEAFF. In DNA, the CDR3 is TGCAGCGCGGGACAACTGAACACTGAAGCTTTCTTT.

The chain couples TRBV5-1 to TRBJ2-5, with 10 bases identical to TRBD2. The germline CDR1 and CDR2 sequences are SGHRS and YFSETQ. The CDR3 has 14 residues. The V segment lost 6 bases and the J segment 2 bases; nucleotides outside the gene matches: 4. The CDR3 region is CASTIAGGQETQYF. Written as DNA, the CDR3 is TGCGCCAGCACTATAGCGGGGGGACAAGAGACCCAGTACTTC.

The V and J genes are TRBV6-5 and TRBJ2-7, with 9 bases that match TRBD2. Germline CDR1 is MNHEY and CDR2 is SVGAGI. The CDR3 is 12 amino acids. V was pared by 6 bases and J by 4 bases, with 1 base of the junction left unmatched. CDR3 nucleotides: TGTGCCAGCAGACTAGCGGGTTACGAGCAGTACTTC. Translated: CASRLAGYEQYF.

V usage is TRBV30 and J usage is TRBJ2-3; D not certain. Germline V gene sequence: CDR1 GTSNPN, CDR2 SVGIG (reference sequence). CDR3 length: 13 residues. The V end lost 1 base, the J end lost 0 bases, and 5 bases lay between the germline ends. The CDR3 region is CAWSGISTDTQYF. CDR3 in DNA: TGTGCCTGGAGTGGGATCAGCACAGATACGCAGTATTTT.

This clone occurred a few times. CDR3 in amino acids: CASSPQTYNEQFF. CDR3 in DNA: TGTGCCAGTAGTCCCCAGACCTACAATGAGCAGTTCTTC. The rearrangement joins TRBV19 to TRBJ2-1; D is ambiguous. The CDR3 contains 13 residues. Germline CDR1 LNHDA, CDR2 SQIVND (reference sequence). V lost 5 bases to trimming and J lost 2 bases, with 7 bases between them.

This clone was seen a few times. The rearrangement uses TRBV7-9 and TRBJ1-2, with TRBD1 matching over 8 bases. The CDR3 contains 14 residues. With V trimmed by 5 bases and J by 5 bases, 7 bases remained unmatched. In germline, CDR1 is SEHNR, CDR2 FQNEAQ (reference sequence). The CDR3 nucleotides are TGTGCCAGCAGCCTCGGACAGGGAGGATATGGCTACACCTTC. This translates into CASSLGQGGYGYTF.

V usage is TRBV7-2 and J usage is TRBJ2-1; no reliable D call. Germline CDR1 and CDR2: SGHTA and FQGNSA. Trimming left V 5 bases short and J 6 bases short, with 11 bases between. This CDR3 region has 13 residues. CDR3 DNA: TGTGCCAGCAGCCGTGGACGAGTCAATGAGCAGTTCTTC. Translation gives CASSRGRVNEQFF.

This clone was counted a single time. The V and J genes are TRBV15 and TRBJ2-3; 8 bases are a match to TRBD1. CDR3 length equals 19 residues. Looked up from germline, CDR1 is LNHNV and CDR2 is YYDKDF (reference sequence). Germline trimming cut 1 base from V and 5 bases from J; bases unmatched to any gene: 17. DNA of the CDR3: TGTGCCACCAGCAGAGCGCGAGGGTCGGCGCAGGGGGCCAAAGATACGCAGTATTTT. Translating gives CATSRARGSAQGAKDTQYF.

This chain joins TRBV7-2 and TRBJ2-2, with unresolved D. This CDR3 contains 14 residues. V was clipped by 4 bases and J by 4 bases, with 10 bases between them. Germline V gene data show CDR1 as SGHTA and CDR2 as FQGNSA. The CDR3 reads CASSSIGATGELFF. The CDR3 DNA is TGTGCCAGCAGCTCCATTGGTGCCACCGGGGAGCTGTTTTTT. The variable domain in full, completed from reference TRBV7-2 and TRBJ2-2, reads GAGVSQSPSNKVTEKGKDVELRCDPISGHTALYWYRQSLGQGLEFLIYFQGNSAPDKSGLPSDRFSAERTGGSVSTLTIQRTQQEDSAVYLCASSSIGATGELFFGEGSRLTVL.